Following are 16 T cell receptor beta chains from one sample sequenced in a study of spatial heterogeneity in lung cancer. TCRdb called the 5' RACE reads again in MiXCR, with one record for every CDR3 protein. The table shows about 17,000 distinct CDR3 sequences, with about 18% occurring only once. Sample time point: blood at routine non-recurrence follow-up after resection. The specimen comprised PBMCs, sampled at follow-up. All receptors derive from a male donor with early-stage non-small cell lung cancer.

The CDR3 DNA reads as TGTGCCAGCAGAAAGACACAGGGGGACTATGGCTACACCTTC. Its protein product is CASRKTQGDYGYTF. The chain has TRBV6-5 and TRBJ1-2; 8 bases map to TRBD1. The V gene's germline CDR1 is MNHEY and CDR2 SVGAGI. The CDR3 is 14 amino acids. Losses at the gene ends were 6 bases for V and 3 bases for J; bases not matched to a gene: 6.

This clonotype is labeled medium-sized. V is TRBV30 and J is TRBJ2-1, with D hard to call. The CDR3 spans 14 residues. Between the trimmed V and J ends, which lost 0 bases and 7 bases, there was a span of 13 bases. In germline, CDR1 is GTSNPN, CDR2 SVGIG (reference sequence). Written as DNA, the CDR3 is TGTGCCTGGAGTGTTGGGGAACTACGGAATGAGCAGTTCTTC. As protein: CAWSVGELRNEQFF.

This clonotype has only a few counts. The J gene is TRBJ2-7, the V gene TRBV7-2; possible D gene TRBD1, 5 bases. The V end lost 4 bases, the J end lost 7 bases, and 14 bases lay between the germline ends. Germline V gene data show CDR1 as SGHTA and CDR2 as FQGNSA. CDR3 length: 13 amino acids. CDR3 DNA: TGTGCCAGCAGCTCGGGCCTTAGGGGTGAGCAGTACTTC. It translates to CASSSGLRGEQYF.

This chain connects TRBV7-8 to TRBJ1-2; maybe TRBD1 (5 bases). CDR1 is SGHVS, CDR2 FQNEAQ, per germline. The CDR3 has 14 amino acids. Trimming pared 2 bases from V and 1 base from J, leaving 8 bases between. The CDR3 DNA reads TGTGCCAGCAGCTTATCCGGGGGTAACTATGGCTACACCTTC. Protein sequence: CASSLSGGNYGYTF.

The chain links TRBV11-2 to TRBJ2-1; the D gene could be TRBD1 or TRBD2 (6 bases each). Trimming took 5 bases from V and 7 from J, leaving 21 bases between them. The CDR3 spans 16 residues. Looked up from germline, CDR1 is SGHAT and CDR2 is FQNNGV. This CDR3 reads CASSGRTPRGVNEQFF. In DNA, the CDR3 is TGTGCCAGCAGCGGACGGACCCCTAGGGGGGTTAATGAGCAGTTCTTC. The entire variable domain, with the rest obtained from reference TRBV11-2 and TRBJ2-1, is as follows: EAGVAQSPRYKIIEKRQSVAFWCNPISGHATLYWYQQILGQGPKLLIQFQNNGVVDDSQLPKDRFSAERLKGVDSTLKIQPAKLEDSAVYLCASSGRTPRGVNEQFFGPGTRLTVL.

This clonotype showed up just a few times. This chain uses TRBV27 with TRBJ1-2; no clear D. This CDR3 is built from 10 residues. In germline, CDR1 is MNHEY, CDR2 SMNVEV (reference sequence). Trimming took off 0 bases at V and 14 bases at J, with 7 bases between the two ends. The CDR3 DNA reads TGTGCCAGCAGTTTATCGGGGTGGACCTTC. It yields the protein CASSLSGWTF.

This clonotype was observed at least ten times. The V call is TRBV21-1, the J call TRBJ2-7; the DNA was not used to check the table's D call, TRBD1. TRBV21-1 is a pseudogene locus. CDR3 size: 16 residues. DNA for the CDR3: TGTGCCAGCAGCAAAGGGACAGGGGAGGCGATCTACGAGCAGTACTTC. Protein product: CASSKGTGEAIYEQYF.

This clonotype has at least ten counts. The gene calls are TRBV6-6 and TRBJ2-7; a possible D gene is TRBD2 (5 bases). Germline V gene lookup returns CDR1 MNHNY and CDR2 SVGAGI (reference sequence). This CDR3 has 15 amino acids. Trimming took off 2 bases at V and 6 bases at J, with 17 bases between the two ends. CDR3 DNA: TGTGCCAGCAGTTACACCCATAGGGAGTTCGGCGAGCAGTACTTC. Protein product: CASSYTHREFGEQYF.

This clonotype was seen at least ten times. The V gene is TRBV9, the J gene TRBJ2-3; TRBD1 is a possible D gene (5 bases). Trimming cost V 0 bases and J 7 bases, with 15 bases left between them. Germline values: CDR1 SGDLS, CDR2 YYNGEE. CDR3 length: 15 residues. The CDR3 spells CASSVGGAGGNTQYF. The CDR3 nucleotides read TGTGCCAGCAGCGTAGGTGGGGCTGGTGGAAATACGCAGTATTTT.

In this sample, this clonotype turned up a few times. The CDR3 DNA reads TGCGCCAGCAGCCCTGACCAACATAGGAACACTGAAGCTTTCTTT. Translated, it gives CASSPDQHRNTEAFF. This chain uses TRBV5-1 with TRBJ1-1; D gene ambiguous. Trimming stripped 4 bases from V and 1 base from J, with 14 bases between. The CDR3 runs to 15 residues. Germline CDR1 is SGHRS and CDR2 is YFSETQ.

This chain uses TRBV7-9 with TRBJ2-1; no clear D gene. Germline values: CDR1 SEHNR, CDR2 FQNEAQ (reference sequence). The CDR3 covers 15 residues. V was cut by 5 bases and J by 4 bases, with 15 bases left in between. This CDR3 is CASSPGELLYNEQFF. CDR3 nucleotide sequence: TGTGCCAGCAGCCCAGGAGAGCTCCTTTACAATGAGCAGTTCTTC.

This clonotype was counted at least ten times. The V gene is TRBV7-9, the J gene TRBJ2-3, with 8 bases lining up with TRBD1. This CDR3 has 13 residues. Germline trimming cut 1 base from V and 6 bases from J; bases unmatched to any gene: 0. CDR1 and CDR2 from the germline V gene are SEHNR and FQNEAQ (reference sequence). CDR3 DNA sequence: TGTGCCAGCAGCTTAGGGACAGGGGATACGCAGTATTTT. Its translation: CASSLGTGDTQYF.

The CDR3 loop is CASSLAWGDSYNSPLHF. Written as DNA, the CDR3 is TGTGCCAGCAGCTTGGCATGGGGGGACTCCTATAATTCACCCCTCCACTTT. The chain employs TRBV5-5 and TRBJ1-6; a weak D match, TRBD1 (5 bases). V lost 0 bases to trimming and J lost 0 bases, with 10 bases between them. The CDR3 is 17 amino acids. Germline V gene lookup returns CDR1 SGHKS and CDR2 YYEKEE (reference sequence).

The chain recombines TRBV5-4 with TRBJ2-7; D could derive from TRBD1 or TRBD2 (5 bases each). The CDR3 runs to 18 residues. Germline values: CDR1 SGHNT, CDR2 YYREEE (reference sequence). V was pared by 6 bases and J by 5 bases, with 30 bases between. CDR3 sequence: CASTRPGQIRVFKHEQYF. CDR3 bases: TGTGCCAGCACTCGCCCGGGGCAGATTAGGGTTTTTAAACACGAGCAGTACTTC. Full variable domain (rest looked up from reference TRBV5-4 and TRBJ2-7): ETGVTQSPTHLIKTRGQQVTLRCSSQSGHNTVSWYQQALGQGPQFIFQYYREEENGRGNFPPRFSGLQFPNYSSELNVNALELDDSALYLCASTRPGQIRVFKHEQYFGPGTRLTVT.

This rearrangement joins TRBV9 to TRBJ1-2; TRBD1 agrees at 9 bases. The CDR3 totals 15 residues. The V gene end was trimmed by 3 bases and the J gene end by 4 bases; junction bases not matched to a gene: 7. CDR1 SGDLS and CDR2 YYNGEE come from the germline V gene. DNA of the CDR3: TGTGCCAGCAGCGAACAAACAGGGGGCGGCTATGGCTACACCTTC. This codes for CASSEQTGGGYGYTF.

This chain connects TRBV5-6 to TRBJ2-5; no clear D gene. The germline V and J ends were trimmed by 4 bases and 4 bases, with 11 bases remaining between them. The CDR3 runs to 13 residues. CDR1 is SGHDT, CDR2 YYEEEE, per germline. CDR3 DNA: TGTGCCAGCAGCACCCCTCCTAGAGAGACCCAGTACTTC. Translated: CASSTPPRETQYF.